This TCR beta chain was sequenced in a study of T cell changes during pregnancy in multiple sclerosis. TCRdb's copy holds only in-frame clones and misses some; the assay was immunoSEQ multiplex PCR. The sample records 70,000 or so clones, approximately 90% being singletons. The specimen was CD4+ T cells from peripheral blood mononuclear cells, collected before pregnancy. This sequence originates from a female donor with multiple sclerosis, enrolled in a pregnancy study.

The CDR3 coding sequence is TGTGCCAGCAGCCCCGAGAGGCAGGAGCTGTTTTTT. It translates to CASSPERQELFF. The gene calls are TRBV2 and TRBJ2-2, with D hard to call. Germline CDR1 SNHLY, CDR2 FYNNEI. The CDR3 totals 12 residues. The V end was cut by 6 bases, the J end by 10 bases, with 12 bases between. Looking up the rest from reference TRBV2 and TRBJ2-2 gives the full variable domain: EPEVTQTPSHQVTQMGQEVILRCVPISNHLYFYWYRQILGQKVEFLVSFYNNEISEKSEIFDDQFSVERPDGSNFTLKIRSTKLEDSAMYFCASSPERQELFFGEGSRLTVL.